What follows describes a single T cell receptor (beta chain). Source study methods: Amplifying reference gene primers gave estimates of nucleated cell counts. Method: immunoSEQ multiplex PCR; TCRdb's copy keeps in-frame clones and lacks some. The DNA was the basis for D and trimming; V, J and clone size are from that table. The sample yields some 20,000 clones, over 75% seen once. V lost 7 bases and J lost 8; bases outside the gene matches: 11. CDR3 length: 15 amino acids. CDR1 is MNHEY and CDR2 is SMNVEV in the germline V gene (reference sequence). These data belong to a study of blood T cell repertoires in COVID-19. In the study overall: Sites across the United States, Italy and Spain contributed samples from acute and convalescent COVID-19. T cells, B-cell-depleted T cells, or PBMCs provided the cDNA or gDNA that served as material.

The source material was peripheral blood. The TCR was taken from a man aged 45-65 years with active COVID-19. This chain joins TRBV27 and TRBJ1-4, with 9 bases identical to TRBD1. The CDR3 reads CASNPLPGTGEKLFF. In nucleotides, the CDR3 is TGTGCCAGCAATCCTCTACCCGGGACAGGGGAAAAACTGTTTTTT.